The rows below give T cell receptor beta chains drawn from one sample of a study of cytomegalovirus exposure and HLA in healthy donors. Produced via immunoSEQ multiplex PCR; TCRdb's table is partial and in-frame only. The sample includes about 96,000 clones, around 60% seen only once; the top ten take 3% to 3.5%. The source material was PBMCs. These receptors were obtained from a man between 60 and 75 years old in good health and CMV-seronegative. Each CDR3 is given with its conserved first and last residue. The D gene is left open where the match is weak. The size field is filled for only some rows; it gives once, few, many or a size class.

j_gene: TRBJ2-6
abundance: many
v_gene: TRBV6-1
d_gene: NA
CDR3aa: CASSEFSGSGANVLTF
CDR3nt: TGTGCCAGCAGTGAATTCTCGGGGTCTGGGGCCAACGTCCTGACTTTC

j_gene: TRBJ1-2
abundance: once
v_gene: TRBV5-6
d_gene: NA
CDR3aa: CASSLFSPGSGYGYTF
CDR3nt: TGTGCCAGCAGCTTGTTCTCTCCAGGGTCTGGCTATGGCTACACCTTC

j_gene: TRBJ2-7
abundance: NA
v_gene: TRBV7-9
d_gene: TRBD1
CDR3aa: CASRNRDSSYEQYF
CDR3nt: TGTGCCAGCAGGAACCGGGACAGCTCCTACGAGCAGTACTTC

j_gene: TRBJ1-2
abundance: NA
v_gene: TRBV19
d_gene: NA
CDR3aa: CASSRSFRTVYGYTF
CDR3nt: TGTGCCAGTAGTAGGTCGTTTCGGACAGTCTATGGCTACACCTTC

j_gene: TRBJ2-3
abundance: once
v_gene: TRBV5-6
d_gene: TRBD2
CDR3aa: CASSLARGVTDTQYF
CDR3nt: TGTGCCAGCAGCTTGGCCCGGGGGGTCACAGATACGCAGTATTTT

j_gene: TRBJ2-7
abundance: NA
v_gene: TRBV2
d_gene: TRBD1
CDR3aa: CASSRYSPRQGLDEQYF
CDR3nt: TGTGCCAGCAGTCGTTACAGCCCCAGACAGGGTCTTGACGAGCAGTACTTC

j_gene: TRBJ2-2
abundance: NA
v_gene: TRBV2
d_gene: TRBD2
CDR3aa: CASSASGTSAGELFF
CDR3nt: TGTGCCAGCAGTGCCTCCGGGACTAGCGCCGGGGAGCTGTTTTTT

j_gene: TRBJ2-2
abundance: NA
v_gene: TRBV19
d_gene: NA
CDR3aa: CASSIELANTGELFF
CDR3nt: TGTGCCAGTAGTATTGAACTCGCGAACACCGGGGAGCTGTTTTTT

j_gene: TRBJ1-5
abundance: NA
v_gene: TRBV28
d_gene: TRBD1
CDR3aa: CASSSMLLRDRGWLQPQHF
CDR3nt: TGTGCCAGCAGTTCCATGCTGCTTAGGGACAGGGGGTGGTTACAGCCCCAGCATTTT

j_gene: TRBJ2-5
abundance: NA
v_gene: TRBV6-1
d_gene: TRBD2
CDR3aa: CASSPGGGRETQYF
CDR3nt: TGTGCCAGCAGCCCCGGGGGAGGGCGGGAGACCCAGTACTTC

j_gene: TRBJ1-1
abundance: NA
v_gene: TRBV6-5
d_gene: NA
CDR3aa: CASTKAGDTEAFF
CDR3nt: TGTGCCAGCACAAAGGCCGGGGACACTGAAGCTTTCTTT

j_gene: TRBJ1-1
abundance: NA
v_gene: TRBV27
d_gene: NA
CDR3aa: CASSTLREGSGTEAFF
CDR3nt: TGTGCCAGCAGTACACTTAGGGAGGGTTCGGGAACTGAAGCTTTCTTT

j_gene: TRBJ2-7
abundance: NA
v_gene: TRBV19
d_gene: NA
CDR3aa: CASSMAYPGEQYF
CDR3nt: TGTGCCAGTAGTATGGCTTACCCAGGGGAGCAGTACTTC

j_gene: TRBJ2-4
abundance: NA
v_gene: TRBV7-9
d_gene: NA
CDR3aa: CSSSLDPGDIQYF
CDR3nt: TGTTCCAGCAGCTTAGATCCAGGGGACATTCAGTACTTC

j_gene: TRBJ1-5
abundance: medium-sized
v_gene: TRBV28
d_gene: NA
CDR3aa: CASARVRAQHF
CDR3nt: TGTGCCAGCGCCAGGGTAAGAGCCCAGCATTTT

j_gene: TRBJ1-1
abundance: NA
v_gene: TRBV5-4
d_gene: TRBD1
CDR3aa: CASSQEPGQGNTEAFF
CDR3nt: TGTGCCAGCAGCCAAGAACCGGGACAGGGGAACACTGAAGCTTTCTTT

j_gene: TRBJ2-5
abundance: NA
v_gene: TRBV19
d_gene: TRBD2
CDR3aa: CASSLEGLEQETQYF
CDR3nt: TGTGCCAGTAGCCTGGAGGGACTAGAACAAGAGACCCAGTACTTC

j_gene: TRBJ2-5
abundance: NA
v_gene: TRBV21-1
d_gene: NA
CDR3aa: CASSNRFEWQGGVRETQYF
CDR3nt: TGTGCCAGCAGCAACCGGTTCGAGTGGCAGGGAGGTGTGAGGGAGACCCAGTACTTC